This T cell receptor (beta chain) was sequenced for a study of tumor-infiltrating lymphocytes in primary liver carcinoma. On the study more broadly: Aged between 30 and 69 years, the patients were men and women. Yields of productive TCRbeta reads ranged from roughly 3.5 to 7.13 million per sample and were similar across tissue types.

A remark on this clonotype: Its target is not known.

V shed 9 bases and J 2 bases; nucleotides not matched to a gene: 16. This CDR3 spans 16 amino acids. CDR1 is LGHNA, CDR2 YNFKEQ, per germline. The researchers produced TCR beta cDNA from approximately 0.45 ug total RNA with a constant-region primer. Three nested multiplex PCR rounds of slightly modified ARM-PCR generated TCR beta libraries. Amplification in the first two PCR rounds was performed using TRBV1-TRBV30 forward primers and a C-beta reverse primer for around 9 cycles each. From the multiplex PCR reads, TCRdb called clonotypes with MiXCR, one entry per CDR3 protein. The data hold about 64,000 distinct CDR3 sequences, with about three quarters observed a single time. General study findings and limits: Relative to blood, tumors carried a significantly larger fraction of the repertoire in their top 250 clones (p = 0.039).

It was from approximately 20-30 mg of unsorted bulk tissue that RNA and DNA were co-extracted. All of the tumor samples contained over 80% viable tumor cells. This chain links TRBV4-2 with TRBJ2-7; 7 nucleotides line up with TRBD2. This sequence originates from a man aged 40-50 years with primary liver carcinoma and hepatitis B virus infection. The sequencing input was liver tumor tissue from sampling region 4. Stated subset: tumor region T4, right-lateral pole. The CDR3 reads CARSEDSGGIPYEQYF. DNA of the CDR3: TGTGCCAGGAGCGAAGATTCGGGGGGTATTCCCTACGAGCAGTACTTC.